These 19 T cell receptor beta chains came from one sample sequenced in a study of T-cell reconstitution after alpha-beta-depleted transplantation in children. A library of TCRbeta sequences, prepared with unique molecular identifiers, was generated. TCRdb ran MiXCR on the PCR reads and lists one entry per CDR3 protein. The sample has some 200,000 distinct CDR3 sequences; around 9.9% are singletons. Sample: PBMCs, taken before TCRalphabeta/CD19-depleted stem cell transplant. These receptors originate from a child under two years old with acute myeloid leukemia, due to receive a stem cell transplant.

This clonotype occurred many times. The rearrangement uses TRBV29-1 and TRBJ1-1; weak D call: TRBD1 (5 bases). This CDR3 spans 12 amino acids. The ends were cut back, 4 bases at V and 7 bases at J, with 13 bases in the middle. Germline CDR1 reads SQVTM; CDR2 reads ANQGSEA. CDR3 region: CSVGWTSGEAFF. CDR3 in DNA: TGCAGCGTTGGTTGGACATCGGGTGAAGCTTTCTTT.

This clonotype was counted many times. The chain couples TRBV14 to TRBJ2-1; TRBD1 agrees at 9 bases. The germline V gene encodes CDR1 SGHDN and CDR2 FVKESK. The CDR3 covers 17 residues. V lost 4 bases and J lost 5; bases outside the gene matches: 12. In DNA form, the CDR3 reads TGTGCCAGCAGCCTACCCGAGGGACAGGGAGGGAACAATGAGCAGTTCTTC. Encoded protein: CASSLPEGQGGNNEQFF.

This clonotype was observed many times. The chain recombines TRBV20-1 with TRBJ2-2; D uncertain. In germline, CDR1 is DFQATT, CDR2 SNEGSKA (reference sequence). Deletions cut 1 base from V and 6 bases from J, with 15 bases between. The CDR3 runs to 15 residues. This CDR3 reads CSARGPASFSGELFF. The CDR3, as DNA: TGCAGTGCTAGAGGGCCCGCTAGTTTCTCCGGGGAGCTGTTTTTT.

This chain uses TRBV3-1 with TRBJ2-1, with 7 bases lining up with TRBD1. CDR1 is LGHDT, CDR2 YNNKEL, per germline (reference sequence). The CDR3 totals 18 residues. J was trimmed by 3 bases and V by 11 bases; bases with no gene match: 22. As DNA, the CDR3 is TGTGCCTCCTGCCAAGATAGGTGGCCGGGACAGATCTACAATGAGCAGTTCTTC. It codes for CASCQDRWPGQIYNEQFF.

This clonotype was detected many times. The chain uses TRBV6-8 and TRBJ2-1; possibly TRBD2 for D (5 bases). The CDR3 contains 17 residues. The ends were cut back, 2 bases at V and 4 bases at J, with 18 bases in the middle. CDR1 and CDR2 (germline): MNHGY, SAAAGT. CDR3: CASSYLPSLAHYNEQFF. CDR3 nucleotides: TGTGCCAGCAGTTACCTTCCTAGCCTTGCCCATTACAATGAGCAGTTCTTC.

This clonotype occurred a few times. V is TRBV2 and J is TRBJ2-3; 8 positions agree with TRBD2. Germline V lookup: CDR1 SNHLY, CDR2 FYNNEI. The CDR3 loop spans 17 amino acids. V was pared by 2 bases and J by 0 bases, with 7 bases of the junction left unmatched. For the CDR3, the DNA is TGTGCCAGCAGTGAACCCGAGCGGGAGACGAGCACAGATACGCAGTATTTT. Its translation is CASSEPERETSTDTQYF.

This clonotype was detected many times. The V gene is TRBV3-1, the J gene TRBJ2-2; 8 nucleotides align to TRBD1. This CDR3 spans 15 amino acids. Germline-derived CDR1 and CDR2 are LGHDT and YNNKEL (reference sequence). The V gene end was trimmed by 4 bases and the J gene end by 3 bases; junction bases not matched to a gene: 4. As DNA, the CDR3 is TGTGCCAGCAGCCTTCGACAGGGGTACACCGGGGAGCTGTTTTTT. This encodes CASSLRQGYTGELFF. Full variable domain (outside the CDR3, taken from reference TRBV3-1 and TRBJ2-2): DTAVSQTPKYLVTQMGNDKSIKCEQNLGHDTMYWYKQDSKKFLKIMFSYNNKELIINETVPNRFSPKSPDKAHLNLHINSLELGDSAVYFCASSLRQGYTGELFFGEGSRLTVL.

On this clonotype itself: Just one base apart from a much larger clone, this may be a read error. This chain's CDR3 is CAGQGEDGSYGGQFF. Here the CDR3 DNA reads TGTGCCGGCCAAGGGGAGGACGGGAGTTACGGTGGGCAGTTCTTC. This chain links TRBV12-3 or TRBV12-4 with TRBJ2-1; D is perhaps TRBD2 (6 bases). The CDR3 spans 15 residues. The ends were cut back, 11 bases at V and 12 bases at J, with 29 bases in the middle.

This clonotype was observed at least ten times. The J gene is TRBJ2-3, the V gene TRBV6-6; 11 bases fit TRBD2. CDR1 MNHNY and CDR2 SVGAGI come from the germline V gene (reference sequence). The J segment lost 1 base and the V segment lost 6 bases, leaving 12 bases of the junction unmatched. The CDR3 is made up of 18 amino acids. CDR3 region: CASRFTSGRIRGTDTQYF. Here the CDR3 DNA reads TGTGCCAGCAGGTTTACTAGCGGGAGAATAAGGGGCACAGATACGCAGTATTTT.

In its sample, this clonotype was seen a few times. This rearrangement joins TRBV19 to TRBJ2-6, with TRBD1 matching 9 bases. The CDR3 sequence is 22 residues long. Unmatched junction bases numbered 16, after V lost 1 base and J lost 0 bases. The germline V gene encodes CDR1 LNHDA and CDR2 SQIVND (reference sequence). The CDR3 spells CASSIGRDRVSQRHSGANVLTF. CDR3 in DNA: TGTGCCAGTAGTATAGGTCGGGACAGGGTCTCCCAGAGGCACTCTGGGGCCAACGTCCTGACTTTC.

This clonotype has ten or more counts. The chain combines TRBV4-2 with TRBJ2-5; 8 bases are a match to TRBD1. CDR3 length equals 18 residues. Unmatched junction bases numbered 18, after V lost 3 bases and J lost 6 bases. Germline-derived CDR1 and CDR2 are LGHNA and YNFKEQ. CDR3 bases: TGTGCCAGCAGCCAGCACTTCGGGGCAGGGGGCATGGTGAAGACCCAGTACTTC. Its translation: CASSQHFGAGGMVKTQYF.

This clonotype has a count of ten or more. The rearrangement joins TRBV3-1 to TRBJ2-2; tentatively, D is TRBD1 or TRBD2 (5 bases each). Trimming removed 0 bases at V and 4 bases at J, with 6 bases between. Germline values: CDR1 LGHDT, CDR2 YNNKEL (reference sequence). The CDR3 contains 14 residues. CDR3 coding DNA: TGTGCCAGCAGCCAAGATGGGGGCACCGGGGAGCTGTTTTTT. It codes for CASSQDGGTGELFF.

This clonotype showed up many times. The rearrangement links TRBV10-3 to TRBJ1-5; D is unresolved. CDR1 and CDR2 from the germline V gene are ENHRY and SYGVKD. This CDR3 has 15 residues. V lost 5 bases to trimming and J lost 5 bases, with 16 bases between them. CDR3 residues: CAISSAGQRDQPQHF. CDR3 sequence (DNA): TGTGCCATCAGTTCCGCGGGCCAGAGGGATCAGCCCCAGCATTTT.

Ten or more counts support this clonotype. V gene TRBV9 combines with J gene TRBJ2-2; 7 nucleotides line up with TRBD2. Per the germline V gene, CDR1 is SGDLS and CDR2 is YYNGEE. J was trimmed by 5 bases and V by 4 bases; bases with no gene match: 11. This CDR3 spans 16 amino acids. The CDR3 is CASSPRPGGPTGELFF. The CDR3 region has the DNA TGTGCCAGCAGCCCCCGGCCGGGAGGCCCGACCGGGGAGCTGTTTTTT.

The chain has TRBV15 and TRBJ2-7, with D possibly matching TRBD1 (6 bases). Germline-derived CDR1 and CDR2 are LNHNV and YYDKDF (reference sequence). The V gene lost 0 bases and the J gene lost 2 bases, with 11 bases spanning the gap. CDR3 length: 15 residues. In DNA, the CDR3 is TGTGCCACCAGCAGAGAGAAACAGGGTCCCTACGAGCAGTACTTC. The encoded protein is CATSREKQGPYEQYF.

This clonotype was counted at least ten times. Sequence at one end of the junction differs from germline and may be a read error. The rearrangement uses TRBV20-1 and TRBJ2-1; D might be TRBD1 or TRBD2, each matching 5 bases. Germline CDR1 reads DFQATT; CDR2 reads SNEGSKA (reference sequence). The CDR3 contains 15 residues. The CDR3: CSTRQTTTYGNEQFF. The CDR3 bases are TGCAGTACTAGACAGACTACCACATATGGGAATGAGCAGTTCTTC.

This clonotype was seen many times. The chain joins TRBV10-3 to TRBJ2-3; 10 nucleotides align to TRBD1. The CDR3 spans 15 residues. V was clipped by 8 bases and J by 3 bases; unmatched bases: 8. CDR1 is ENHRY and CDR2 is SYGVKD in the germline V gene. This CDR3 is CAIGSTGGRTDTQYF. The CDR3 nucleotides are TGTGCCATCGGATCGACAGGGGGCCGGACAGATACGCAGTATTTT.

The V and J genes are TRBV10-3 and TRBJ2-5; 7 positions agree with TRBD1. Looked up from germline, CDR1 is ENHRY and CDR2 is SYGVKD. V dropped 4 bases and J dropped 6; count of bases not matched to a gene: 5. This CDR3 has 13 amino acids. CDR3 in DNA: TGTGCCATCAGTGGTCCAGGGGGAAAGACCCAGTACTTC. Encoded protein: CAISGPGGKTQYF.

This clonotype was detected many times. The chain combines TRBV20-1 with TRBJ1-2; no reliable D call. Trimming removed 0 bases from V and 4 bases from J, with 9 bases in between. The CDR3 extends over 13 amino acids. The germline V gene has CDR1 DFQATT and CDR2 SNEGSKA (reference sequence). The chain's CDR3 is CSARDWTPYGYTF. DNA of the CDR3: TGCAGTGCTAGAGATTGGACCCCCTATGGCTACACCTTC.